This TCR beta chain originates from a study of cytomegalovirus exposure and HLA in healthy donors. General study findings and limits: In a later analysis, CMV-associated beta chains were mostly HLA-associated, it appeared. A later analysis showed that HLA-associated TCR beta chains had undergone more clonal expansion than equally common others.

The study ran its PCR with 60 Vbeta and 13 Jbeta primers. The repertoire was sequenced with immunoSEQ multiplex PCR; TCRdb's copy has only in-frame clones and lacks some. The sample includes approximately 190,000 clones, 82% of them seen just once. There are 12 residues in the CDR3. Between the trimmed V and J ends, which lost 4 bases and 10 bases, there was a span of 13 bases. Germline-derived CDR1 and CDR2 are WNHNN and SYGVQD (reference sequence). Details on this clone: Its antigen is unidentified.

The chain employs TRBV10-1 and TRBJ1-1; D not resolved. The material sequenced was PBMCs. The origin of this receptor is a woman between 18 and 30 years old in good health and CMV-seronegative. CDR3 sequence: CASSVVAGGAFF. CDR3 DNA: TGCGCCAGCAGTGTCGTGGCTGGAGGAGCTTTCTTT.